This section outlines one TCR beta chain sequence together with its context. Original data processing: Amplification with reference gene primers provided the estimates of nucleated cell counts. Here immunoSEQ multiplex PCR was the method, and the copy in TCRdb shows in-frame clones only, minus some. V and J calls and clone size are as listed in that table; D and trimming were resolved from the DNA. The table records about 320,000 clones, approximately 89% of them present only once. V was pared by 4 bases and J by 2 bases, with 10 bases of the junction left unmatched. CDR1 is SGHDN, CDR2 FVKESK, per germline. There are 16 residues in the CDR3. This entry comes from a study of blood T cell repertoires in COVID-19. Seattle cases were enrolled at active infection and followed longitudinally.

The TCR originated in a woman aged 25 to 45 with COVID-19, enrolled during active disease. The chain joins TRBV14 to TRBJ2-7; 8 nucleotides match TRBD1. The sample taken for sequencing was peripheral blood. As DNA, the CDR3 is TGTGCCAGCAGCCCTACAGGGGGGTACGGGACCTACGAGCAGTACGTC. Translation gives CASSPTGGYGTYEQYV.